The source of this T cell receptor (beta chain) is a study of blood T cell repertoires in COVID-19. As for the study in general: Spain, Italy and the United States supplied samples that represented acute and convalescent COVID-19. T cells, B-cell-depleted T cells, or PBMCs supplied cDNA or gDNA.

Authors' methods: Amplifying reference gene primers gave estimates of nucleated cell counts. The assay was immunoSEQ multiplex PCR, and TCRdb's table has in-frame clones only and misses some. V and J calls and clone size follow that table, whereas D and trimming were derived from the DNA. The table shows some 150,000 clones, with almost 90% occurring only once. Germline CDR1 and CDR2: MDHEN and SYDVKM. V shed 7 bases and J shed 0 bases, with 22 bases lying between them. The CDR3 is 18 amino acids. This receptor was identified in a woman aged 60-75 years with acute or convalescent COVID-19. The chain combines TRBV28 with TRBJ1-3; the D gene is possibly TRBD1 (6 bases). Input material: peripheral blood. CDR3 DNA: TGTGCCAGCACAGCAGACAGGATGAAGCTCCACTCTGGAAACACCATATATTTT. As protein: CASTADRMKLHSGNTIYF.